These 32 T cell receptor beta chains were all obtained from the same sample, sequenced in a study of OX40 agonist ivuxolimab in advanced cancers. Sequenced by immunoSEQ multiplex PCR; TCRdb stores in-frame clones only, minus some. The data show about 44,000 clones, with roughly 80% seen just once and more than 9% held by the top ten. The sample was CD4+ or CD8+ T cells sorted from blood, taken in a trial of the OX40 agonist ivuxolimab. The receptors originated from an adult with an advanced solid tumor such as melanoma, head and neck, liver or kidney cancer.

This chain connects TRBV7-9 to TRBJ2-1, with D uncertain. This CDR3 region has 13 residues. V was trimmed by 0 bases and J by 9 bases, leaving 9 bases between them. Per germline, CDR1 SEHNR and CDR2 FQNEAQ (reference sequence). CDR3 bases: TGTGCCAGCAGCTTAGCGGTTGTAGGTGAGCAGTTCTTC. The encoded protein is CASSLAVVGEQFF.

The rearrangement links TRBV2 to TRBJ2-7; D unclear. Germline loops: CDR1 SNHLY, CDR2 FYNNEI. V was clipped by 5 bases and J by 4 bases, with 6 bases between them. The CDR3 contains 11 residues. The CDR3 reads CASSTQYEQYF. DNA of the CDR3: TGTGCCAGCAGTACCCAATACGAGCAGTACTTC.

This clone was detected once. This chain connects TRBV18 to TRBJ2-3; D is undetermined. Per germline, CDR1 KGHSH and CDR2 LQKENI. The CDR3 has 11 residues. V shed 4 bases and J shed 5 bases, with 4 bases lying between them. CDR3 in amino acids: CASSQKDTQYF. CDR3 in DNA: TGTGCCAGCTCACAAAAAGATACGCAGTATTTT.

There are a few counts of this clone. The chain employs TRBV11-1 and TRBJ2-7; D may be TRBD2 (6 bases). The ends were cut back, 5 bases at V and 2 bases at J, with 10 bases in the middle. Germline V gene data show CDR1 as SGHAT and CDR2 as FQDESV (reference sequence). CDR3 length equals 13 residues. The CDR3, as DNA: TGTGCCAGCAGCCGGGACTTAACCTACGAGCAGTACTTC. Residues: CASSRDLTYEQYF.

V gene TRBV28 combines with J gene TRBJ2-1, with TRBD2 matching 10 bases. CDR1 MDHEN and CDR2 SYDVKM come from the germline V gene. The V gene end was trimmed by 9 bases and the J gene end by 7 bases; junction bases not matched to a gene: 12. The CDR3 is 15 amino acids. CDR3 nucleotides: TGTGCCAGTTGCACCCCGGGACTAGCGCTTAATGAGCAGTTCTTC. Translation gives CASCTPGLALNEQFF.

The V call is TRBV5-1, the J call TRBJ2-5; TRBD1 aligns across 9 bases. The germline CDR1 and CDR2 sequences are SGHRS and YFSETQ. J lost 5 bases, V lost 5 bases, and 10 bases had no gene match. CDR3 size: 15 residues. CDR3 DNA: TGCGCCAGCAGTTCTACAGGGGGCAGGATGGAGACCCAGTACTTC. It is translated as CASSSTGGRMETQYF.

This chain connects TRBV5-5 to TRBJ1-5; no firm D call. The germline gives CDR1 SGHKS, CDR2 YYEKEE (reference sequence). The CDR3 has 14 amino acids. V was trimmed by 4 bases and J by 2 bases, leaving 10 bases between them. CDR3 bases: TGTGCCAGCAGCCCGGCCGGGGGCAATCAGCCCCAGCATTTT. It specifies CASSPAGGNQPQHF.

The chain combines TRBV6-5 with TRBJ1-1, with TRBD1 matching over 7 bases. Germline loops: CDR1 MNHEY, CDR2 SVGAGI. The CDR3 length is 14 residues. Unmatched junction bases numbered 4, after V lost 2 bases and J lost 4 bases. The CDR3 bases are TGTGCCAGCAGTTACAGGGGGCGAGTCACTGAAGCTTTCTTT. Translation gives CASSYRGRVTEAFF.

The chain combines TRBV11-2 with TRBJ2-7, with 11 nucleotides matching TRBD1. V lost 5 bases, J lost 2 bases, and 8 bases stayed unmatched. The germline V gene has CDR1 SGHAT and CDR2 FQNNGV. The CDR3 spans 16 residues. The CDR3 protein is CASSPGQGAMAYEQYF. CDR3 sequence (DNA): TGTGCCAGCAGCCCAGGACAGGGGGCGATGGCCTACGAGCAGTACTTC.

This clone appeared a few times. The chain uses TRBV28 and TRBJ1-4; D is unclear. This CDR3 contains 15 residues. V lost 2 bases to trimming and J lost 5 bases, with 12 bases between them. Germline V gene sequence: CDR1 MDHEN, CDR2 SYDVKM. The CDR3 DNA sequence: TGTGCCAGCAGTTTAGACCTCGGAACCAATGAAAAACTGTTTTTT. Its protein is CASSLDLGTNEKLFF.

The chain combines TRBV28 with TRBJ1-5; TRBD1 aligns across 8 bases. V gave up 5 bases and J gave up 3 bases; unmatched junction bases: 6. The CDR3 is 15 amino acids. CDR1 is MDHEN, CDR2 SYDVKM, per germline. This CDR3 is CASSRDRTTNQPQHF. CDR3 in DNA: TGTGCCAGCAGTCGGGACAGGACCACCAATCAGCCCCAGCATTTT.

The J gene is TRBJ1-5, the V gene TRBV18, with TRBD1 as a possible D gene (6 bases). V lost 3 bases and J lost 6, with 15 bases in between. Per the germline V gene, CDR1 is KGHSH and CDR2 is LQKENI. This CDR3 comprises 15 residues. The CDR3 loop is CASSPNQGLTQPQHF. The CDR3 coding sequence is TGTGCCAGCTCACCCAACCAGGGGCTCACTCAGCCCCAGCATTTT.

The genes are TRBV11-2 and TRBJ2-7; 14 bases match TRBD2. CDR1 is SGHAT and CDR2 is FQNNGV in the germline V gene. The V gene end was trimmed by 1 base and the J gene end by 5 bases; junction bases not matched to a gene: 4. The CDR3 contains 16 residues. CDR3 loop: CASSLGLAGGQNEQYF. CDR3 coding DNA: TGTGCCAGCAGCTTAGGACTAGCGGGAGGGCAGAACGAGCAGTACTTC.

This rearrangement joins TRBV6-5 to TRBJ1-2; no reliable D call. Germline V gene lookup returns CDR1 MNHEY and CDR2 SVGAGI. Trimming took 3 bases from V and 5 from J, leaving 13 bases between them. There are 14 residues in the CDR3. The CDR3 protein is CASSYSRFGYGYTF. For the CDR3, the DNA is TGTGCCAGCAGTTATTCGAGGTTTGGGTATGGCTACACCTTC.

The J gene is TRBJ2-1, the V gene TRBV29-1, with 11 nucleotides matching TRBD2. This CDR3 has 15 residues. Germline CDR1 SQVTM, CDR2 ANQGSEA. Trimming at V came to 2 bases and at J to 3 bases, leaving 3 bases not matched to a gene. The CDR3 region is CSVENSGRGYNEQFF. The DNA of the CDR3 is TGCAGCGTTGAAAATAGCGGGAGGGGCTACAATGAGCAGTTCTTC.

V gene TRBV5-5 combines with J gene TRBJ1-2; 8 bases are a match to TRBD1. This CDR3 spans 16 amino acids. Unmatched junction bases numbered 12, after V lost 4 bases and J lost 4 bases. Germline CDR1 is SGHKS and CDR2 is YYEKEE (reference sequence). CDR3 DNA: TGTGCCAGCAGCCCCACCTCAGACAGGGGCAGCTATGGCTACACCTTC. Translating gives CASSPTSDRGSYGYTF. The full variable domain, rest sourced from reference TRBV5-5 and TRBJ1-2, is DAGVTQSPTHLIKTRGQQVTLRCSPISGHKSVSWYQQVLGQGPQFIFQYYEKEERGRGNFPDRFSARQFPNYSSELNVNALLLGDSALYLCASSPTSDRGSYGYTFGSGTRLTVV.

This chain uses TRBV5-1 with TRBJ1-3; 7 bases match TRBD1. Germline loops: CDR1 SGHRS, CDR2 YFSETQ. Trimming took 2 bases from V and 1 from J; bases not matched to a gene: 3. This CDR3 has 15 amino acids. CDR3 in DNA: TGCGCCAGCAGCTTACAGGGGTGGTCTGGAAACACCATATATTTT. This codes for CASSLQGWSGNTIYF.

This rearrangement joins TRBV6-5 to TRBJ2-3; D is ambiguous. Trimming took off 6 bases at V and 8 bases at J, with 9 bases between the two ends. Germline loops: CDR1 MNHEY, CDR2 SVGAGI. This CDR3 is 11 amino acids long. The CDR3: CASSELGTQYF. The CDR3 DNA follows: TGTGCCAGCAGCGAGCTAGGTACGCAGTATTTT.

The chain is built from TRBV11-3 and TRBJ2-3; 7 positions agree with TRBD2. This CDR3 has 14 residues. V shed 3 bases, J shed 4 bases, and the junction held 4 bases outside the gene matches. Per germline, CDR1 SGHNT and CDR2 YENEEA. The chain's CDR3 is CASSLSGNADTQYF. The CDR3 coding sequence is TGTGCCAGCAGCTTGAGCGGGAATGCAGATACGCAGTATTTT.

This clone has more than one count but fewer than ten. The chain uses TRBV9 and TRBJ2-5; D is unclear. This CDR3 region has 13 residues. Germline CDR1 and CDR2: SGDLS and YYNGEE. The germline V and J ends were trimmed by 5 bases and 2 bases, with 10 bases remaining between them. The CDR3 bases are TGTGCCAGCAGGTCCCTAGGACAAGAGACCCAGTACTTC. Translation gives CASRSLGQETQYF.

This rearrangement joins TRBV6-6 to TRBJ2-5; 16 bases are a match to TRBD2. This CDR3 region has 16 residues. Per germline, CDR1 MNHNY and CDR2 SVGAGI (reference sequence). With V trimmed by 2 bases and J by 5 bases, 2 bases remained unmatched. CDR3 sequence (DNA): TGTGCCAGCAGTTACCAGGGACTAGCGGGAGGGGAGACCCAGTACTTC. Translated, it gives CASSYQGLAGGETQYF.

The rearrangement joins TRBV6-1 to TRBJ1-3, with D maybe TRBD1 (5 bases). CDR3 length: 13 residues. The germline V gene encodes CDR1 MNHNS and CDR2 SASEGT. Trimming removed 7 bases from V and 6 bases from J, with 13 bases in between. The CDR3: CASISRGVNTIYF. The CDR3 DNA reads TGTGCCAGCATTAGTAGGGGCGTAAACACCATATATTTT.

This clone was observed a single time. CDR3 nucleotide sequence: TGCACCAGCAGCCCAAGTTTGGATGAGCAGTTCTTC. This encodes CTSSPSLDEQFF. The chain carries TRBV1 and TRBJ2-1. TRBV1 is annotated as a pseudogene. The CDR3 covers 12 residues.

This clone was picked up a small number of times. DNA for the CDR3: TGTGCCAGCAGCGTAGAGGGGACGGTCGAAGCTTTCTTT. The encoded protein is CASSVEGTVEAFF. This rearrangement joins TRBV9 to TRBJ1-1; tentatively, D is TRBD1 (5 bases). The V end was cut by 0 bases, the J end by 8 bases, with 11 bases between. Per the germline V gene, CDR1 is SGDLS and CDR2 is YYNGEE. The CDR3 runs to 13 residues. Using reference TRBV9 and TRBJ1-1 for the parts outside the CDR3, the full variable domain is DSGVTQTPKHLITATGQRVTLRCSPRSGDLSVYWYQQSLDQGLQFLIQYYNGEERAKGNILERFSAQQFPDLHSELNLSSLELGDSALYFCASSVEGTVEAFFGQGTRLTVV.

The rearrangement joins TRBV11-3 to TRBJ2-1; 10 nucleotides agree with TRBD2. Germline CDR1 reads SGHNT; CDR2 reads YENEEA. The CDR3 consists of 17 residues. The V segment lost 3 bases and the J segment 9 bases; nucleotides outside the gene matches: 14. The CDR3 coding sequence is TGTGCCAGCAGCTTCGGCGGACTAGCGGCCATCCGGTTTGAGCAGTTCTTC. As protein: CASSFGGLAAIRFEQFF.

This chain connects TRBV7-6 to TRBJ2-7, with 10 positions matching TRBD1. Germline V CDR1 and CDR2: SGHVS, FNYEAQ. V lost 1 base and J lost 7; bases outside the gene matches: 4. The CDR3 has 14 residues. CDR3 coding DNA: TGTGCCAGCAGCTTAGGACAGGGGGCGGGGGAGCAGTACTTC. The encoded protein is CASSLGQGAGEQYF.

The J gene is TRBJ1-1, the V gene TRBV9; TRBD1 aligns across 8 bases. Trimming took 3 bases from V and 2 from J; bases not matched to a gene: 9. The CDR3 extends over 16 amino acids. The germline gives CDR1 SGDLS, CDR2 YYNGEE. The CDR3 sequence is CASSAKGQGRNTEAFF. For the CDR3, the DNA is TGTGCCAGCAGCGCAAAAGGACAGGGAAGAAACACTGAAGCTTTCTTT.

This chain links TRBV27 with TRBJ1-5; 9 bases match TRBD1. The CDR3 spans 15 residues. Germline values: CDR1 MNHEY, CDR2 SMNVEV (reference sequence). J was trimmed by 7 bases and V by 4 bases; bases with no gene match: 8. CDR3 coding DNA: TGTGCCAGCAGTTCTAGACAGGGGGGTTGGCAGCCCCAGCATTTT. This codes for CASSSRQGGWQPQHF.

J is TRBJ2-2 and V is TRBV21-1; the table assigns TRBD1, which was not confirmed against the DNA. TRBV21-1 is an annotated pseudogene. There are 14 residues in the CDR3. The DNA of the CDR3 is TGTGCCAGCTGGGACAGACGAAACACCGGGGAGCTGTTTTTT. This codes for CASWDRRNTGELFF.

The chain joins TRBV7-6 to TRBJ2-3; D not certain. The CDR3 contains 11 residues. Trimming removed 3 bases at V and 6 bases at J, with 4 bases between. Per the germline V gene, CDR1 is SGHVS and CDR2 is FNYEAQ. The CDR3 sequence is CASSFGDTQYF. The CDR3, as DNA: TGTGCCAGCAGCTTTGGCGATACGCAGTATTTT.

This chain joins TRBV5-1 and TRBJ1-2; D uncertain. V shed 0 bases and J shed 5 bases, with 11 bases lying between them. The germline gives CDR1 SGHRS, CDR2 YFSETQ. CDR3 length: 14 residues. DNA for the CDR3: TGCGCCAGCAGCTTGGCGGCAGCTTCATATGGCTACACCTTC. Its protein is CASSLAAASYGYTF.

This chain uses TRBV11-3 with TRBJ2-1; D assignment may be TRBD1 or TRBD2 (6 bases each). Germline V CDR1 and CDR2: SGHNT, YENEEA. The V and J ends lost 8 bases and 0 bases respectively, with 14 bases between them. This CDR3 contains 15 residues. This CDR3 reads CASSRGDGSYNEQFF. CDR3 in DNA: TGTGCCAGCTCAAGGGGGGATGGCTCCTACAATGAGCAGTTCTTC.